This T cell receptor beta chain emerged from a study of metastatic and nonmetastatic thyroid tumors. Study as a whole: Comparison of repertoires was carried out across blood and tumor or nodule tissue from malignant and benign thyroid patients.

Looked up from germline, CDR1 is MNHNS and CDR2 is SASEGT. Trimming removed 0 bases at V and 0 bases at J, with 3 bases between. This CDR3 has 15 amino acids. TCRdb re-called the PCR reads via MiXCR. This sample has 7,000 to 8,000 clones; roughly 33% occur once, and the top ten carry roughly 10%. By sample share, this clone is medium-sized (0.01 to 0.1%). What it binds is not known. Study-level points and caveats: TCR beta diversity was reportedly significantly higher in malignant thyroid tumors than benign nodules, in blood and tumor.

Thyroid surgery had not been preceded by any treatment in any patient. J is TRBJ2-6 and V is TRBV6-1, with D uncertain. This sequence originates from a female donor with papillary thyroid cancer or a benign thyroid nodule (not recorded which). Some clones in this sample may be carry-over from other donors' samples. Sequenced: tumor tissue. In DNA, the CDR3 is TGTGCCAGCAGTGAAGCAGGCTCTGGGGCCAACGTCCTGACTTTC. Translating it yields CASSEAGSGANVLTF.